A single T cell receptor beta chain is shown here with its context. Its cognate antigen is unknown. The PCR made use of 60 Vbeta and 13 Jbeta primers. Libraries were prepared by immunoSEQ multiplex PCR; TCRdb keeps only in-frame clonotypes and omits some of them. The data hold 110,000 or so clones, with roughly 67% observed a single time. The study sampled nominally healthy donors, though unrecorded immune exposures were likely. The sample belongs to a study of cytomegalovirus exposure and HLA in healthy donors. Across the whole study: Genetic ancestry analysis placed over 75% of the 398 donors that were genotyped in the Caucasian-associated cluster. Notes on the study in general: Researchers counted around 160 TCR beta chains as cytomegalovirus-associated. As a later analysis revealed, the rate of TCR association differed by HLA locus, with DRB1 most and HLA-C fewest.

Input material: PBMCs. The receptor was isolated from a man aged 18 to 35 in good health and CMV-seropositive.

The CDR3 nucleotides are TGCGCCAGCAGCTTGCGGGTTATTAGCGGGGGACCCGAGACCCAGTACTTC. The encoded protein is CASSLRVISGGPETQYF. The chain couples TRBV5-1 to TRBJ2-5; 9 bases align to TRBD2. With 1 base clipped from V and 5 bases from J, the junction kept 12 bases outside the gene matches. Per the germline V gene, CDR1 is SGHRS and CDR2 is YFSETQ. The CDR3 has 17 amino acids.